What follows is one T cell receptor beta chain and its context. Antigen specificity is unknown. The sample comes from a study of identical twins. Study results and limitations: Among monozygotic twins, out-of-frame TCR alpha sharing exceeded what models predicted. For cord blood, abundant beta clonotypes had fewer insertions, unlike memory repertoires, which showed none.

A universal primer binding site was introduced by template switching. The final cDNA contained unique molecular identifiers. TCRdb analysed the 5' RACE reads with MiXCR anew, one entry per CDR3 protein. The sample shows about 660,000 distinct CDR3 sequences, roughly 8% of them seen only once. The germline V gene encodes CDR1 DFQATT and CDR2 SNEGSKA (reference sequence). V was clipped by 0 bases and J by 0 bases; unmatched bases: 11. The length of the CDR3 is 18 residues. The sample was also reused in another study, on yellow fever vaccine responses in identical twins.

The chain links TRBV20-1 to TRBJ2-3; 8 nucleotides agree with TRBD2. The clonotype was recovered from a woman aged 18 to 35 in good health. Sequences were obtained from PBMCs. The CDR3 sequence: CSARDQLREASSTDTQYF. The DNA for the CDR3 is TGCAGTGCTAGAGATCAGTTGCGGGAGGCTTCTAGCACAGATACGCAGTATTTT.